This T cell receptor (beta chain) came from a study of blood T cells in healthy people across ages. CDR1 is LGHNA, CDR2 YSLEER, per germline. The length of the CDR3 is 19 residues. Regarding this clonotype: The junction and the germline gene differ at one end; a read error may be behind it.

Then a second PCR, running roughly 7 to 11 cycles, was carried out with a sample-barcoded 5' primer and a J-beta primer mix. TCRdb called the 5' RACE reads again in MiXCR, with one record for every CDR3 protein. This sample has 900,000 to 950,000 distinct CDR3 sequences, with around 29% found just once. Each donor gave 9 to 10 milliliters of peripheral blood. This sample was also put to use in a study of T cells of mothers and their children. That investigation notes: Per mother, over 10 million TCR beta CDR3 reads were obtained; per child, approximately 3 million. The effect of thymic selection on TCR recombination output is similar between related and unrelated pairs.

The genes are TRBV4-3 and TRBJ2-5, with D tentatively TRBD2 (5 bases). The source of this sequence is a woman in her thirties or forties in good health. Sequencing used blood. Written as DNA, the CDR3 is TGCGCCAGCAGTCAAGGCCGCTTTCCCCCCCTAGCAATTCGAGAGACCCAGTACTTC. It translates to CASSQGRFPPLAIRETQYF.